These 12 T cell receptor beta chains share one sample of origin, sequenced in a study of regulatory T cells in long-lasting Graves disease. iRepertoire HTBI primers and Arm-PCR of CDR3 regions built TCR beta libraries. Via MiXCR, TCRdb re-called the multiplex PCR reads, giving one row per CDR3 protein. The profile shows 350,000 to 550,000 distinct CDR3 sequences, around 17% of them singletons. Sample time point: newly diagnosed GD, antithyroid drugs for less than 3 months. The TCR library was prepared using RNA isolated from PBMCs. These data also formed part of another study, on T cells in Graves' hyperthyroidism and ophthalmopathy.

The sample was peripheral blood mononuclear cells (PBMCs), taken at new diagnosis, from a patient treated with antithyroid drugs. Source of these receptors: a woman aged 18-35 years with Graves disease.

This clonotype showed up many times. J is TRBJ2-7 and V is TRBV20-1, with a possible D match to TRBD2 (6 bases). V dropped 4 bases and J dropped 3 bases, with 10 bases sitting between them. This CDR3 spans 12 amino acids. Per germline, CDR1 DFQATT and CDR2 SNEGSKA (reference sequence). In nucleotides, the CDR3 is TGCAGTGCTACCCCGGGAGTCTACGAGCAGTACTTC. It translates to CSATPGVYEQYF.

This clonotype was counted at least ten times. The rearrangement links TRBV20-1 to TRBJ1-1; tentative D call: TRBD1 (6 bases). Germline V gene lookup returns CDR1 DFQATT and CDR2 SNEGSKA (reference sequence). The CDR3 totals 12 residues. Trimming pared 5 bases from V and 1 base from J, leaving 8 bases between. The CDR3 DNA sequence: TGCAGTGCTTGGGGACAGAACACTGAAGCTTTCTTT. Residues: CSAWGQNTEAFF.

This clonotype was found many times. The chain recombines TRBV6-5 with TRBJ2-3, with TRBD2 matching 7 bases. Trimming took 2 bases from V and 3 from J; bases not matched to a gene: 2. The V gene's germline CDR1 is MNHEY and CDR2 SVGAGI. The CDR3 is 14 residues long. The CDR3 loop reads CASSYAGATDTQYF. The CDR3 DNA is TGTGCCAGCAGTTACGCGGGAGCTACAGATACGCAGTATTTT.

This clonotype has at least ten counts. This chain joins TRBV5-1 and TRBJ2-1; 11 nucleotides match TRBD2. The CDR3 has 15 amino acids. J lost 8 bases, V lost 0 bases, and 4 bases had no gene match. The germline V gene has CDR1 SGHRS and CDR2 YFSETQ. In DNA, the CDR3 is TGCGCCAGCAGCTTGGGACTAGCGGGAACGTATGAGCAGTTCTTC. It yields the protein CASSLGLAGTYEQFF.

Only a few counts were recorded for this clonotype. The chain recombines TRBV30 with TRBJ1-5, with D possibly being TRBD1 (5 bases). The ends were cut back, 3 bases at V and 0 bases at J, with 15 bases in the middle. CDR1 GTSNPN and CDR2 SVGIG come from the germline V gene (reference sequence). CDR3 length equals 16 residues. The CDR3 DNA reads as TGTGCCTGGAGAGCTACAGGAGAGATTAGCAATCAGCCCCAGCATTTT. It encodes CAWRATGEISNQPQHF.

Note on this clonotype: An end of the junction differs from the germline gene, which may be a read error. This chain connects TRBV9 to TRBJ2-1, with 8 bases identical to TRBD2. This CDR3 has 15 amino acids. Germline V gene sequence: CDR1 SGDLS, CDR2 YYNGEE. The CDR3 sequence: CASSITGGPYTEQFF. For the CDR3, the DNA is TGTGCCAGCAGCATCACGGGAGGGCCGTACACTGAGCAGTTCTTC.

This clonotype has only one observation. The chain has TRBV4-2 and TRBJ2-5; no definite D call. V lost 1 base and J lost 7, with 7 bases in between. CDR1 is LGHNA, CDR2 YNFKEQ, per germline. CDR3 length: 12 amino acids. CDR3 amino acids: CASSQVGGTQYF. In nucleotides, the CDR3 is TGTGCCAGCAGCCAAGTGGGTGGGACCCAGTACTTC.

This clonotype was counted at least ten times. This chain connects TRBV15 to TRBJ2-5, with 13 nucleotides matching TRBD2. V lost 4 bases, J lost 7 bases, and 9 bases stayed unmatched. CDR1 LNHNV and CDR2 YYDKDF come from the germline V gene (reference sequence). The length of the CDR3 is 16 residues. The CDR3 loop reads CATSTTSGGTGGTQYF. CDR3 nucleotide sequence: TGTGCCACCAGCACGACTAGCGGGGGGACAGGTGGGACCCAGTACTTC.

The V and J genes are TRBV6-2 or TRBV6-3 and TRBJ2-1; no clear D gene. The ends were cut back, 0 bases at V and 5 bases at J, with 8 bases in the middle. This CDR3 region has 14 residues. CDR1 and CDR2 from the germline V gene are MNHEY and SVGEGT. The CDR3 nucleotides read TGTGCCAGCAGTTACTCGCTCGCAGACAATGAGCAGTTCTTC. Translating it yields CASSYSLADNEQFF.

At least ten counts were recorded for this clonotype. The V call is TRBV18, the J call TRBJ1-1; D is undetermined. Germline lookup yields CDR1 KGHSH and CDR2 LQKENI. CDR3 length: 14 residues. V lost 1 base to trimming and J lost 0 bases, with 6 bases between them. CDR3 residues: CASSPLAMNTEAFF. Here the CDR3 DNA reads TGTGCCAGCTCACCACTGGCTATGAACACTGAAGCTTTCTTT.

The chain employs TRBV15 and TRBJ2-7; TRBD2 matches 13 bases. V lost 0 bases to trimming and J lost 6 bases; unmatched junction nucleotides: 8. The germline V gene has CDR1 LNHNV and CDR2 YYDKDF (reference sequence). The CDR3 sequence is 17 residues long. Here the CDR3 DNA reads TGTGCCACCAGCAGAGAATTTGGACTAGCGGGAGTCTCCGAGCAGTACTTC. Translating it yields CATSREFGLAGVSEQYF.

This clonotype was observed many times. CDR3 DNA: TGTGCCAGCTTAACAGGGTATAATTCACCCCTCCACTTT. Amino acids: CASLTGYNSPLHF. The chain recombines TRBV2 with TRBJ1-6, with a possible D match to TRBD1 (6 bases). Trimming left V 8 bases short and J 4 bases short, with 9 bases between. The CDR3 loop spans 13 amino acids. The germline V gene has CDR1 SNHLY and CDR2 FYNNEI.